These T cell receptor beta chains were read from a single sample in a study of blood T cell repertoires in COVID-19. Assay used: immunoSEQ multiplex PCR; TCRdb lists only in-frame clones, some missing. The table has some 100,000 clones, around 80% seen once. The sequenced sample was peripheral blood. Receptor source: an elderly woman with active or convalescent COVID-19. The CDR3 runs from the conserved cysteine through the conserved F or W. Each record gives: D gene, V gene, J gene, clone size, CDR3 DNA, CDR3 protein. The D gene is left open where the match is weak. Clone sizes are given selectively: once, few, many, or a class where the clone is expanded.

TRBD1	TRBV3-1/TRBV3-2	TRBJ1-1	.	TGTGCCAGCAGTTTATCGGGACAGGGGAACACTGAAGCTTTCTTT	CASSLSGQGNTEAFF
.	TRBV4-1	TRBJ2-7	.	TGCGCCAGCAGCCAAGCGAGGGGGGGGGCTTACGAGCAGTACTTC	CASSQARGGAYEQYF
TRBD1	TRBV18	TRBJ1-2	once	TGTGCCAGCTCACCACCGATAGGACAGGGGTGGGACTATGGCTACACCTTC	CASSPPIGQGWDYGYTF
.	TRBV27	TRBJ2-1	few	TGTGCCAGCCGAGGAGCGATACGAAACAATGAGCAGTTCTTC	CASRGAIRNNEQFF
.	TRBV6-5	TRBJ2-5	.	TGTGCCAGCAGCTCCTCGGGACTCTTGTTTGAGACCCAGTACTTC	CASSSSGLLFETQYF
TRBD1	TRBV7-3	TRBJ1-2	.	TGTGCCAGCAGCACCGGGACAGGGCCTATTTTGTCTGGCTACACCTTC	CASSTGTGPILSGYTF
TRBD2	TRBV27	TRBJ2-7	.	TGTGCCAGCAGTTCTCTAGCGGGAGGATCCTACGAGCAGTACTTC	CASSSLAGGSYEQYF
.	TRBV7-2	TRBJ2-7	.	TGTGCCAGCAGCCCCCCTGGCGGGGCGAAGTCCTACGAGCAGTACTTC	CASSPPGGAKSYEQYF
.	TRBV2	TRBJ2-3	.	TGTGCCATACAACGGGGGAGAAACACAGATACGCAGTATTTT	CAIQRGRNTDTQYF
TRBD1	TRBV5-1	TRBJ1-6	.	TGCGCCAGCAGCTTGGAGCCGAGGGGGCGGACGAGTAATTCACCCCTCCACTTT	CASSLEPRGRTSNSPLHF
.	TRBV10-3	TRBJ2-7	.	TGTGCCATCAGTGGTGACATCGGGGCCTACGAGCAGTACTTC	CAISGDIGAYEQYF
TRBD1	TRBV7-9	TRBJ2-1	.	TGTGCCAGCAGCTTAGAGCCGGGACAGGGCTCCTACAATGAGCAGTTCTTC	CASSLEPGQGSYNEQFF
.	TRBV9	TRBJ2-1	.	TGTGCCAGCAGCTCGGGTGGCGGGATGAGCTCCTACAATGAGCAGTTCTTC	CASSSGGGMSSYNEQFF
TRBD2	TRBV5-1	TRBJ2-7	.	TGCGCCAGCAAGCCTGAGCGGGAGTGGAGCGAGCAGTACTTC	CASKPEREWSEQYF
.	TRBV19	TRBJ2-1	once	TGTGCCAGTTCCGGCTCACAGACCCCGGCCAATGAGCAGTTCTTC	CASSGSQTPANEQFF
.	TRBV6-6	TRBJ2-7	.	TGTGCCAGCAGTTATCCGTCCGGGGACTACGAGCAGTACTTC	CASSYPSGDYEQYF
TRBD1	TRBV6-5	TRBJ1-4	few	TGTGCCAGCAGTTACTCAGGCAGGGGGAGTGAAAAACTGTTTTTT	CASSYSGRGSEKLFF
TRBD1	TRBV28	TRBJ2-4	.	TGTGCCAGCAGACCCACCGCGTATCAGACAGGGTGGAGAAACATTCAGTACTTC	CASRPTAYQTGWRNIQYF
.	TRBV20-1	TRBJ2-7	.	TGCAGTGCTAGTTTTGACATTGGAAGAATGCAGTACTTC	CSASFDIGRMQYF
TRBD1	TRBV6-1	TRBJ2-7	.	TGTGCCAGCAGCGAAAGGGCTGGGACAGCTTTTGGGTACGAGCAGTACTTC	CASSERAGTAFGYEQYF
TRBD1	TRBV28	TRBJ1-2	.	TGTGCCAGCAGCCGTCCTTCAGGGGGGCATGGCTACACCTTC	CASSRPSGGHGYTF
.	TRBV6-6	TRBJ1-2	.	TGTGCCAGCAAAGGGGCCTATGGCTACACCTTC	CASKGAYGYTF
.	TRBV5-1	TRBJ2-2	.	TGCGCCAGCAGCTTATCAGGGGCCACCGGGGAGCTGTTTTTT	CASSLSGATGELFF
.	TRBV5-4	TRBJ2-1	.	TGTGCCAGCAGCTTGGGCCGGGGTATGGCTTACAATGAGCAGTTCTTC	CASSLGRGMAYNEQFF
.	TRBV28	TRBJ2-3	once	TGTGCCAGCAGCAGGGGCGGCACAGATACGCAGTATTTT	CASSRGGTDTQYF
TRBD1	TRBV27	TRBJ1-6	.	TGTGCCAGCAGTTTATTTGGACAGGGGACTTCACCCCTCCACTTT	CASSLFGQGTSPLHF
.	TRBV19	TRBJ1-5	.	TGTGCCAGTAGTAGGGAGAACCTTAGGCCCCAGCATTTT	CASSRENLRPQHF
.	TRBV20-1	TRBJ2-7	few	TGCAGTGCTAGTCGGCAGGGCATCCGCTACGAGCAGTACTTC	CSASRQGIRYEQYF
TRBD1	TRBV28	TRBJ1-2	.	TGTGCCAGCAGTTTTGGCGACAGGGGGTATGGCTACACCTTC	CASSFGDRGYGYTF
.	TRBV19	TRBJ2-7	.	TGTGCCAGTAGTATTCTTGCAGGGGGGCTCTACGAGCAGTACTTC	CASSILAGGLYEQYF
TRBD2	TRBV24-1	TRBJ2-1	.	TGTGCCACCAGTGAATGGACTAGCGGGCTCTATGAGCAGTTCTTC	CATSEWTSGLYEQFF
TRBD2	TRBV27	TRBJ2-7	.	TGTGCCAGCAGTCCATCCGTCGGACGCTACAATAGCGGGAGGGCCTACGAGCAGTACTTC	CASSPSVGRYNSGRAYEQYF
.	TRBV6-6	TRBJ1-4	few	TGTGCCAGCAGTTACGCCCGGAATGAAAAACTGTTTTTT	CASSYARNEKLFF
TRBD2	TRBV27	TRBJ2-1	.	TGTGCCAGCAGTTCATTAGCGGGAAAACCCTACAATGAGCAGTTCTTC	CASSSLAGKPYNEQFF
.	TRBV21-1	TRBJ2-7	.	TGTGCCAGCGCTCCTGCGGGGACGGACTACGAGCAGTACTTC	CASAPAGTDYEQYF
TRBD1	TRBV9	TRBJ1-4	.	TGTGCCAGCAGCCCCCGACCGGGACAGATAAATGAAAAACTGTTTTTT	CASSPRPGQINEKLFF
TRBD1	TRBV27	TRBJ2-7	.	TGTGCCAGCAGTTTAGGGACAGGGCTCTACGAGCAGTACTTC	CASSLGTGLYEQYF
.	TRBV28	TRBJ1-2	.	TGTGCCAGCTTCAGCAGGGCAGACTATGGCTACACCTTC	CASFSRADYGYTF
.	TRBV6-2/TRBV6-3	TRBJ2-1	.	TGTGCCAGCAGTTACGTCAGATACAATGAGCAGTTCTTC	CASSYVRYNEQFF
.	TRBV19	TRBJ1-1	.	TGTGCCAGTAGCCCCGGACAGCAGAACACTGAAGCTTTCTTT	CASSPGQQNTEAFF
TRBD2	TRBV18	TRBJ2-2	.	TGTGCCAGCTCACCGGGACTAGCGGGATCGGACACCGGGGAGCTGTTTTTT	CASSPGLAGSDTGELFF
.	TRBV25-1	TRBJ1-2	few	TGTGCCAGCAGCGGCAGGGTGTATGGCTACACCTTC	CASSGRVYGYTF
.	TRBV9	TRBJ2-5	medium-sized	TGTGCCAGCGGCATACTAGCCCTAATGTACCAAGAGACCCAGTACTTC	CASGILALMYQETQYF